The 27 T cell receptor beta chains presented below share a single source sample, sequenced in a study of cytomegalovirus exposure and HLA in healthy donors. PCR employed 60 Vbeta and 13 Jbeta primers. TCRdb's table, derived via immunoSEQ multiplex PCR, lists solely in-frame clones and lacks some. This sample has 100,000 to 120,000 clones, with 60% to 80% found just once. The sequenced sample was PBMCs. These receptors came from a woman aged 25 to 39 in good health and CMV-seropositive.

The chain combines TRBV30 with TRBJ1-1, with TRBD1 matching over 11 bases. V shed 3 bases, J shed 0 bases, and the junction held 3 bases outside the gene matches. Looked up from germline, CDR1 is GTSNPN and CDR2 is SVGIG (reference sequence). The CDR3 consists of 15 residues. The CDR3 DNA reads TGTGCCTGGAGCCGGACAGGGGGCTTGAACACTGAAGCTTTCTTT. Its protein is CAWSRTGGLNTEAFF.

The V call is TRBV19, the J call TRBJ1-3; 8 bases are a match to TRBD1. V lost 10 bases to trimming and J lost 4 bases; unmatched junction nucleotides: 9. Germline V gives CDR1 LNHDA, CDR2 SQIVND (reference sequence). The CDR3 covers 14 residues. Here the CDR3 DNA reads TGTGCCACCGCCAGGGGGCTGGGGGGAAACACCATATATTTT. Translating it yields CATARGLGGNTIYF.

The rearrangement joins TRBV18 to TRBJ2-7, with D hard to call. V was pared by 2 bases and J by 3 bases, with 11 bases between. The CDR3 contains 14 residues. Germline loops: CDR1 KGHSH, CDR2 LQKENI. The CDR3 is CASSPDAGFYEQYF. The DNA of the CDR3 is TGTGCCAGCTCACCAGACGCCGGGTTCTACGAGCAGTACTTC.

This clone was detected only a few times. In the same sample, other DNA sequences code for this CDR3. The chain recombines TRBV2 with TRBJ2-7; possible D gene TRBD2, 5 bases. This CDR3 spans 13 amino acids. Per germline, CDR1 SNHLY and CDR2 FYNNEI. CDR3: CFIKQEAAYEQYF. The DNA of the CDR3 is TGTTTTATCAAGCAGGAGGCGGCATACGAGCAGTACTTC.

This sequence joins TRBV6-5 and TRBJ2-7, with D possibly matching TRBD2 (6 bases). The CDR3 totals 14 residues. V lost 5 bases to trimming and J lost 2 bases, with 13 bases between them. Per germline, CDR1 MNHEY and CDR2 SVGAGI. The DNA of the CDR3 is TGTGCCAGCAGTATGTTCGGGGGAACCTACGAGCAGTACTTC. This codes for CASSMFGGTYEQYF.

As concerns this clone: One junction end does not reproduce the germline sequence, and a read error may be involved. The chain links TRBV7-9 to TRBJ2-7; 9 positions agree with TRBD1. The CDR3 is 18 residues long. Germline CDR1 and CDR2: SEHNR and FQNEAQ (reference sequence). CDR3 in amino acids: CSSSLRGRRDRDPYEQYF. The CDR3 region has the DNA TGTTCCAGCAGCTTAAGAGGACGTAGGGACAGGGACCCCTACGAGCAGTACTTC.

V gene TRBV25-1 combines with J gene TRBJ2-4; D is unclear. V gave up 3 bases and J gave up 8 bases, with 5 bases separating them. CDR3 size: 11 residues. The V gene's germline CDR1 is MGHDK and CDR2 SYGVNS. This CDR3 reads CASSDLDIQYF. CDR3 sequence (DNA): TGTGCCAGCAGTGACTTAGACATTCAGTACTTC.

The J gene is TRBJ2-3, the V gene TRBV9; 7 bases align to TRBD2. CDR1 is SGDLS, CDR2 YYNGEE, per germline. The V and J ends lost 4 bases and 2 bases, in that order; junction bases with no gene match: 16. This CDR3 is built from 18 residues. CDR3 in DNA: TGTGCCAGCAGCCAAACCTTCACCGGCGGGGGTACCACAGATACGCAGTATTTT. It yields the protein CASSQTFTGGGTTDTQYF.

This clone was seen a single time. One junction end disagrees with the germline gene, perhaps due to a read error. The chain carries TRBV6-6 and TRBJ2-1; D not certain. From germline, CDR1 is MNHNY and CDR2 SVGAGI (reference sequence). This CDR3 is built from 13 residues. CDR3: CVSSLTTYNEQFF. The CDR3, as DNA: TGTGTCAGCAGTCTCACTACCTACAATGAGCAGTTCTTC.

The V gene is TRBV6-1, the J gene TRBJ1-1; 8 bases are a match to TRBD1. CDR3 length: 13 amino acids. Germline loops: CDR1 MNHNS, CDR2 SASEGT. Losses at the gene ends were 5 bases for V and 4 bases for J; bases not matched to a gene: 3. The CDR3 sequence: CASSPDRVTEAFF. CDR3 bases: TGTGCCAGCAGTCCGGACAGGGTCACTGAAGCTTTCTTT.

V gene TRBV15 combines with J gene TRBJ1-2, with a tentative D call TRBD1 (5 bases). V lost 5 bases, J lost 3 bases, and 10 bases lay in between. The CDR3 contains 13 residues. Looked up from germline, CDR1 is LNHNV and CDR2 is YYDKDF (reference sequence). CDR3 nucleotide sequence: TGTGCCACCAGCCAGGGATTTGACTATGGCTACACCTTC. It codes for CATSQGFDYGYTF.

The chain employs TRBV15 and TRBJ1-1; no clear D gene. V was clipped by 4 bases and J by 4 bases, with 13 bases between them. CDR3 size: 14 residues. Germline values: CDR1 LNHNV, CDR2 YYDKDF (reference sequence). CDR3 sequence reads: CATSNRLGGTEAFF. As DNA, the CDR3 is TGTGCCACCAGCAACCGACTCGGTGGCACTGAAGCTTTCTTT.

This clone was picked up a small number of times. This chain connects TRBV4-1 to TRBJ2-1; TRBD2 aligns across 12 bases. V shed 2 bases and J 14 bases; nucleotides not matched to a gene: 10. Germline lookup yields CDR1 MGHRA and CDR2 YSYEKL. The CDR3 loop spans 15 amino acids. CDR3 residues: CASSQTGLAGSLEFF. The CDR3, as DNA: TGCGCCAGCAGCCAAACCGGACTAGCGGGATCGCTGGAGTTCTTC.

The rearrangement links TRBV7-6 to TRBJ2-3; TRBD1 agrees at 8 bases. From germline, CDR1 is SGHVS and CDR2 FNYEAQ. The CDR3 contains 17 residues. J lost 2 bases, V lost 1 base, and 8 bases had no gene match. The CDR3 coding sequence is TGTGCCAGCAGCTTAGGGAGGACAGGGTTGACCACAGATACGCAGTATTTT. Encoded protein: CASSLGRTGLTTDTQYF. Combining the CDR3 with reference TRBV7-6 and TRBJ2-3 gives the whole variable domain GAGVSQSPRYKVTKRGQDVALRCDPISGHVSLYWYRQALGQGPEFLTYFNYEAQQDKSGLPNDRFSAERPEGSISTLTIQRTEQRDSAMYRCASSLGRTGLTTDTQYFGPGTRLTVL.

J is TRBJ1-1 and V is TRBV30, with D tentatively TRBD1 (6 bases). The germline CDR1 and CDR2 sequences are GTSNPN and SVGIG (reference sequence). V lost 4 bases and J 1 base, leaving 13 bases between the germline ends. CDR3 length: 14 amino acids. The CDR3 region has the DNA TGTGCCTGGAAAAAGGACAGTAAGAACACTGAAGCTTTCTTT. As protein: CAWKKDSKNTEAFF.

This clone came up once. This rearrangement joins TRBV25-1 to TRBJ2-1; possible D gene TRBD2, 6 bases. The V and J ends lost 3 bases and 2 bases respectively, with 11 bases between them. Germline-derived CDR1 and CDR2 are MGHDK and SYGVNS. This CDR3 is built from 15 residues. CDR3 sequence: CASSDARGAYNEQFF. In DNA form, the CDR3 reads TGTGCCAGCAGTGATGCCCGCGGGGCCTACAATGAGCAGTTCTTC.

The rearrangement links TRBV7-9 to TRBJ2-7; TRBD2 might be the D (6 bases). Germline V CDR1 and CDR2: SEHNR, FQNEAQ (reference sequence). Trimming shortened V by 5 bases and J by 0 bases, and 14 bases separated the two germline ends. The CDR3 contains 15 residues. The CDR3 spells CASSDRDSYSYEQYF. The CDR3 region has the DNA TGTGCCAGCAGCGACCGGGACTCGTACTCCTACGAGCAGTACTTC.

The genes are TRBV19 and TRBJ1-1; 7 bases line up with TRBD1. Germline CDR1 reads LNHDA; CDR2 reads SQIVND (reference sequence). The length of the CDR3 is 13 residues. J was trimmed by 3 bases and V by 6 bases; bases with no gene match: 4. CDR3 amino acids: CASRGRGDTEAFF. The CDR3 DNA follows: TGTGCCAGTAGGGGCAGGGGGGACACTGAAGCTTTCTTT. The variable domain in full, with the rest retrieved from reference TRBV19 and TRBJ1-1, is DGGITQSPKYLFRKEGQNVTLSCEQNLNHDAMYWYRQDPGQGLRLIYYSQIVNDFQKGDIAEGYSVSREKKESFPLTVTSAQKNPTAFYLCASRGRGDTEAFFGQGTRLTVV.

V usage is TRBV2 and J usage is TRBJ1-1; D not resolved. Trimming pared 2 bases from V and 5 bases from J, leaving 9 bases between. There are 13 residues in the CDR3. Germline CDR1 reads SNHLY; CDR2 reads FYNNEI. CDR3 residues: CASSENSYTEAFF. The CDR3 bases are TGTGCCAGCAGTGAAAACAGTTATACTGAAGCTTTCTTT.

This clone came up once. Here the CDR3 reads CASSFGQGKAAFF. CDR3 DNA: TGTGCCAGCAGTTTTGGACAAGGAAAGGCAGCTTTCTTT. The rearrangement uses TRBV27 and TRBJ1-1, with D maybe TRBD1 (5 bases). Trimming left V 3 bases short and J 10 bases short, with 15 bases between. The CDR3 has 13 residues. Germline V CDR1 and CDR2: MNHEY, SMNVEV (reference sequence).

The V and J genes are TRBV5-6 and TRBJ1-2; D may be TRBD1 (5 bases). Trimming cost V 2 bases and J 3 bases, with 17 bases left between them. CDR3 length equals 16 residues. Germline CDR1 is SGHDT and CDR2 is YYEEEE. CDR3 sequence: CASSFWAGTSYYGYTF. CDR3 sequence (DNA): TGTGCCAGCAGCTTTTGGGCCGGGACTTCGTACTATGGCTACACCTTC.

The gene calls are TRBV10-3 and TRBJ1-3; D not resolved. CDR1 and CDR2 from the germline V gene are ENHRY and SYGVKD. The V and J ends lost 6 bases and 3 bases respectively, with 6 bases between them. This CDR3 comprises 12 residues. The DNA for the CDR3 is TGTGCCATCAGAACAGATGGAAACACCATATATTTT. Translation: CAIRTDGNTIYF.

V usage is TRBV5-6 and J usage is TRBJ2-3, with TRBD2 identical over 8 bases. Germline lookup yields CDR1 SGHDT and CDR2 YYEEEE. Losses at the gene ends were 5 bases for V and 0 bases for J; bases not matched to a gene: 5. This CDR3 region has 15 residues. The CDR3 loop is CASRLRGGSTDTQYF. The CDR3 coding sequence is TGTGCCAGCAGGCTTCGGGGGGGGAGCACAGATACGCAGTATTTT.

The chain has TRBV6-1 and TRBJ1-2; D uncertain. The V gene lost 10 bases and the J gene lost 2 bases, with 14 bases spanning the gap. CDR1 is MNHNS and CDR2 is SASEGT in the germline V gene. The length of the CDR3 is 13 residues. This chain's CDR3 is CAIQEDSNYGYTF. CDR3 in DNA: TGTGCCATCCAGGAGGACTCAAACTATGGCTACACCTTC.

The V call is TRBV5-1, the J call TRBJ2-5, with 9 nucleotides matching TRBD1. This CDR3 spans 14 amino acids. The germline gives CDR1 SGHRS, CDR2 YFSETQ. The V segment lost 3 bases and the J segment 7 bases; nucleotides outside the gene matches: 7. The CDR3 loop reads CASSYPGTGTTQYF. The CDR3 DNA reads as TGCGCCAGCAGCTACCCGGGGACAGGGACGACCCAGTACTTC.

A few counts support this clone. V and J are TRBV30 and TRBJ1-2; 8 bases align to TRBD1. V shed 5 bases, J shed 5 bases, and the junction held 7 bases outside the gene matches. The germline V gene has CDR1 GTSNPN and CDR2 SVGIG (reference sequence). This CDR3 has 13 residues. In DNA form, the CDR3 reads TGTGCCTGGGGACAGGGATTTGGGTATGGCTACACCTTC. It codes for CAWGQGFGYGYTF.

The chain joins TRBV20-1 to TRBJ2-5, with no clear D. There are 10 residues in the CDR3. The V and J ends lost 4 bases and 2 bases respectively, with 2 bases between them. Germline CDR1 is DFQATT and CDR2 is SNEGSKA (reference sequence). The DNA of the CDR3 is TGCAGTGCTACACAAGAGACCCAGTACTTC. Translating gives CSATQETQYF.